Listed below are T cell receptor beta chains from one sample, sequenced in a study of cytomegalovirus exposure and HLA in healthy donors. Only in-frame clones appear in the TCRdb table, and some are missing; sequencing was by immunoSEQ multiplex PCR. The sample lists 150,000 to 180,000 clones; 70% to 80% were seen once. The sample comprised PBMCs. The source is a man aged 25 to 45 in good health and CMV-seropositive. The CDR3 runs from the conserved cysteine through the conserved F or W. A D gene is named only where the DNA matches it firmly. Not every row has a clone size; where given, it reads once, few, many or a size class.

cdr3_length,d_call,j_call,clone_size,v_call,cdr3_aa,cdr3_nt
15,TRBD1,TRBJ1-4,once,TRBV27,CASSSTGATNEKLFF,TGTGCCAGCAGTTCTACAGGGGCAACTAATGAAAAACTGTTTTTT
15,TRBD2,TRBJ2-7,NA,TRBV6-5,CASSRTGTSAYEQYF,TGTGCCAGCAGTCGTACCGGGACTAGCGCATACGAGCAGTACTTC
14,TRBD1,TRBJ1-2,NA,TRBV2,CASSLQGAGYGYTF,TGTGCCAGCAGTCTTCAGGGGGCCGGGTATGGCTACACCTTC
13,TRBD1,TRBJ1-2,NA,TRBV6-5,CASSIQGDYGYTF,TGTGCCAGCAGCATACAGGGGGACTATGGCTACACCTTC
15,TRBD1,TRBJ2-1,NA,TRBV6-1,CASSDQGALRWEQFF,TGTGCCAGCAGTGACCAGGGGGCGCTTCGGTGGGAGCAGTTCTTC
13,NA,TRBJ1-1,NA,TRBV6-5,CASSYAVNTEAFF,TGTGCCAGCAGTTACGCAGTGAACACTGAAGCTTTCTTT
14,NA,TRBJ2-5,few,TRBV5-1,CASSVGTSRETQYF,TGCGCCAGCAGCGTCGGGACTTCCAGAGAGACCCAGTACTTC
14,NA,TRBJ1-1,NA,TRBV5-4,CASSFRGAESEAFF,TGTGCCAGCAGCTTCCGGGGAGCCGAGTCTGAAGCTTTCTTT
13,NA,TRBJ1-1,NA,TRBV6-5,CASSYQGRTEAFF,TGTGCCAGCAGCTACCAGGGTCGTACTGAAGCTTTCTTT
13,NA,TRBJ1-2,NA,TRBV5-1,CASSPGLNYGYTF,TGCGCCAGCAGCCCCGGACTGAACTATGGCTACACCTTC
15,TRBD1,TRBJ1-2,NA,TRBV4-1,CASSQGEAGGNGYTF,TGCGCCAGCAGCCAAGGTGAGGCAGGGGGGAATGGCTACACCTTC
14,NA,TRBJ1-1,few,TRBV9,CASSPKFGNTEAFF,TGTGCCAGCAGCCCAAAATTCGGGAACACTGAAGCTTTCTTT
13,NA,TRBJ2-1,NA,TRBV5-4,CASSLGGSNEQFF,TGTGCCAGCAGCTTGGGCGGTTCGAATGAGCAGTTCTTC
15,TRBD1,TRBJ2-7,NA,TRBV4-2,CASSPYQDRVSEQYF,TGTGCCAGCAGCCCATATCAGGACAGGGTGAGCGAGCAGTACTTC
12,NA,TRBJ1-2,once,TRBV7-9,CASTDGGLPYTF,TGTGCCAGCACCGACGGGGGACTACCCTACACCTTC
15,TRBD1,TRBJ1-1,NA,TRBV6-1,CASSDRGLGFAEAFF,TGTGCCAGCAGTGACAGGGGGCTAGGGTTCGCTGAAGCTTTCTTT
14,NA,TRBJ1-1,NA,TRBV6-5,CASSYTTPNTEAFF,TGTGCCAGCAGTTACACTACACCTAATACTGAAGCTTTCTTT
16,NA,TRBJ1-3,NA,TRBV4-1,CASSLDDNFSGNTIYF,TGCGCCAGCAGCCTCGACGACAACTTCTCTGGAAACACCATATATTTT
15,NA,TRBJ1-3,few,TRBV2,CASNGERASGNTIYF,TGTGCCAGCAACGGGGAAAGGGCTTCGGGAAACACCATATATTTT
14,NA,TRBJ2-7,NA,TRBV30,CAWNLFGGGDEQYF,TGTGCCTGGAACCTATTTGGGGGAGGCGACGAGCAGTACTTC
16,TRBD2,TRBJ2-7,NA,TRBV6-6,CASSRRTSGGRYEQYF,TGTGCCAGCAGCCGCAGGACTAGCGGGGGGCGCTACGAGCAGTACTTC
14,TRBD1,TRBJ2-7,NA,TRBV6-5,CASSPGQGTYEQYF,TGTGCCAGCAGCCCGGGACAGGGGACCTACGAGCAGTACTTC
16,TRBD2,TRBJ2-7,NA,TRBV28,CASTPAGGLSSYEQYF,TGTGCCAGCACCCCAGCGGGAGGGCTCTCCTCCTACGAGCAGTACTTC
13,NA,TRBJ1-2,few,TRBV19,CASREGGPYGYTF,TGTGCCAGTAGGGAAGGAGGACCCTATGGCTACACCTTC
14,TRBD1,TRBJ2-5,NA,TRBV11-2,CASSELTGVETQYF,TGTGCCAGCAGCGAACTGACAGGGGTTGAGACCCAGTACTTC
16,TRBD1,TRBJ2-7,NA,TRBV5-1,CASSLSRDRSFYEQYF,TGCGCCAGCAGCTTGAGCCGGGACAGATCATTCTACGAGCAGTACTTC
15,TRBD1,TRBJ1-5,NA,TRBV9,CASSQGQGGNQPQHF,TGTGCCAGCAGCCAAGGACAGGGTGGCAATCAGCCCCAGCATTTT
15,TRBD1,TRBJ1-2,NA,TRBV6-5,CASSYLDRANYGYTF,TGTGCCAGCAGTTATTTGGACAGGGCTAACTATGGCTACACCTTC
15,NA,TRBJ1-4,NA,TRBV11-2,CASSLDRSDNEKLFF,TGTGCCAGCAGCTTAGACCGAAGCGATAATGAAAAACTGTTTTTT
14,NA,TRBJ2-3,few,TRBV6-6,CASSYTVSTDTQYF,TGTGCCAGCAGTTACACTGTTAGCACAGATACGCAGTATTTT
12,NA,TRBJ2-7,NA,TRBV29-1,CSVLTGNYEQYF,TGCAGCGTTTTGACAGGAAACTACGAGCAGTACTTC
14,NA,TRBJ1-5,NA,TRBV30,CAWSFTYSNQPQHF,TGTGCCTGGAGTTTTACCTATAGCAATCAGCCCCAGCATTTT
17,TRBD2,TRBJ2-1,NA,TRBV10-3,CAIRTGAGTSGGDEQFF,TGTGCCATCAGGACCGGGGCCGGGACTAGCGGGGGGGATGAGCAGTTCTTC
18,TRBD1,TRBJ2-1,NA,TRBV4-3,CASSQDGRTGGPYNEQFF,TGCGCCAGCAGCCAAGATGGTAGGACAGGGGGCCCCTACAATGAGCAGTTCTTC
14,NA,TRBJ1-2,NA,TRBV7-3,CASSPNRGTSGYTF,TGTGCCAGCAGCCCAAACCGGGGAACCTCGGGCTACACCTTC
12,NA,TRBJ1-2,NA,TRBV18,CASSPGQSGYTF,TGTGCCAGCTCACCAGGACAGAGTGGCTACACCTTC
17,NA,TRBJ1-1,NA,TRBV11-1,CASSLVKGARVSTEAFF,TGTGCCAGCAGCTTAGTAAAGGGAGCCAGAGTCTCTACTGAAGCTTTCTTT
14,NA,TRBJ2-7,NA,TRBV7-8,CASSLVWSGNEQYF,TGTGCCAGCAGCCTCGTGTGGTCAGGCAACGAGCAGTACTTC
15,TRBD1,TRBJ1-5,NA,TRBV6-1,CASRVTGGSNQPQHF,TGTGCCAGCAGGGTAACAGGGGGTAGCAATCAGCCCCAGCATTTT
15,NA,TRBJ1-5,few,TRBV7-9,CASSLDGVGNQPQHF,TGTGCCAGCAGCTTAGACGGGGTTGGCAATCAGCCCCAGCATTTT
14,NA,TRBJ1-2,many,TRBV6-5,CASSRGHLGYGYTF,TGTGCCAGCAGCCGGGGACATTTGGGCTATGGCTACACCTTC
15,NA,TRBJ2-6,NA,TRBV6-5,CASSRRGTGANVLTF,TGTGCCAGCAGTCGCAGGGGAACTGGGGCCAACGTCCTGACTTTC
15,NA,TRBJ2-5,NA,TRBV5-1,CASSLMSRTQETQYF,TGCGCCAGCAGCCTAATGTCCAGGACTCAAGAGACCCAGTACTTC
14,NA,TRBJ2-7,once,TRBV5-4,CASSLSGSSYEQYF,TGTGCCAGCAGCTTATCCGGGAGTTCGTACGAGCAGTACTTC
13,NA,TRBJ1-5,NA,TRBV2,CASTWGGNQPQHF,TGTGCCAGCACCTGGGGGGGCAATCAGCCCCAGCATTTT
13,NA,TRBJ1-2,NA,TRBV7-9,CASSGGESRGYTF,TGTGCCAGCAGTGGAGGCGAGTCGAGAGGCTACACCTTC
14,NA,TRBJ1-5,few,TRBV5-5,CASSSVYSNQPQHF,TGTGCCAGCAGCTCGGTCTATAGCAATCAGCCCCAGCATTTT
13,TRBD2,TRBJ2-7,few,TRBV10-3,CAISDGDYNSQYF,TGTGCCATCAGTGATGGGGACTACAACTCTCAGTACTTC
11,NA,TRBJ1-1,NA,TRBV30,CAWSVSTEAFF,TGTGCCTGGAGTGTATCTACTGAAGCTTTCTTT
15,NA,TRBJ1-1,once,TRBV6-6,CASSPQWLLSTEAFF,TGTGCCAGCAGCCCCCAGTGGCTCCTCAGCACTGAAGCTTTCTTT
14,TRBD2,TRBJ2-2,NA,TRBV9,CASAGTSGTGELFF,TGTGCCAGCGCCGGGACTAGCGGGACCGGGGAGCTGTTTTTT
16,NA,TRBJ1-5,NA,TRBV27,CASSPRDLWGNQPQHF,TGTGCCAGCAGTCCACGGGACTTGTGGGGCAATCAGCCCCAGCATTTT
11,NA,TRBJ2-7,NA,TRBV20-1,CSALDTPGQYF,TGCAGTGCTCTGGACACTCCGGGGCAGTACTTC
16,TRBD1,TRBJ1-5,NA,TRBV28,CASSTSQGTVNQPQHF,TGTGCCAGCAGTACCTCACAGGGGACTGTCAACCAGCCCCAGCATTTT
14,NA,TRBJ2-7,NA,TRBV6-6,CASSYSWRVDEQYF,TGTGCCAGCAGTTACTCTTGGAGGGTTGACGAGCAGTACTTC
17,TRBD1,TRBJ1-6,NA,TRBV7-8,CASSPPGQGVVRSPLHF,TGTGCCAGCAGCCCCCCTGGACAGGGCGTTGTTCGTTCACCCCTCCACTTT
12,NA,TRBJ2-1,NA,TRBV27,CASSPTGTQQFF,TGTGCCAGCAGTCCCACCGGGACTCAGCAGTTCTTC
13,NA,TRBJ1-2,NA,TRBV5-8,CASSTNGGHGYTF,TGTGCCAGCAGCACCAACGGAGGGCATGGCTACACCTTC
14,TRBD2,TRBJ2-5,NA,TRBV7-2,CASSSGGARETQYF,TGTGCCAGCAGCTCCGGGGGGGCTAGAGAGACCCAGTACTTC
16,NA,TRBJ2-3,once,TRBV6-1,CASSARGAPSTDTQYF,TGTGCCAGCAGTGCCCGGGGGGCCCCGTCCACAGATACGCAGTATTTT